The clone carrying this T cell receptor (beta chain) was observed a few times. The record originates from a study of T cells in localized non-small cell lung cancer. Sequenced by immunoSEQ multiplex PCR; TCRdb stores in-frame clones only, minus some. The profile shows tens of thousands of clones, about 80% of them singletons. The V gene lost 4 bases and the J gene lost 7 bases, with 11 bases spanning the gap. Germline lookup yields CDR1 SGHTA and CDR2 FQGTGA. The CDR3 consists of 13 residues. The sample consisted of peripheral blood mononuclear cells, taken before any cancer treatment. The source of this sequence is a man between 40 and 70 years old with stage III lung adenocarcinoma. The chain uses TRBV7-3 and TRBJ1-5; tentatively, D is TRBD1 (5 bases). The CDR3 coding sequence is TGTGCCAGCAGCTCCGGCGAGGGGCAGCCCCAGCATTTT. It specifies CASSSGEGQPQHF. The complete variable domain, with remaining parts taken from reference TRBV7-3 and TRBJ1-5, reads GAGVSQTPSNKVTEKGKYVELRCDPISGHTALYWYRQSLGQGPEFLIYFQGTGAADDSGLPNDRFFAVRPEGSVSTLKIQRTERGDSAVYLCASSSGEGQPQHFGDGTRLSIL.